A single sample is the source of the 16 T cell receptor beta chains below, sequenced in a study of cytomegalovirus exposure and HLA in healthy donors. The study ran its PCR with 60 Vbeta and 13 Jbeta primers. Data came from immunoSEQ multiplex PCR; TCRdb stores just in-frame clones and leaves some out. The sample lists 200,000 to 250,000 clones; about 78% were seen once. Specimen: PBMCs. These receptors came from a male donor in good health and CMV-seronegative.

The V call is TRBV7-2, the J call TRBJ2-1; 9 bases are a match to TRBD2. V was clipped by 4 bases and J by 12 bases; unmatched bases: 13. This CDR3 is 15 amino acids long. Germline values: CDR1 SGHTA, CDR2 FQGNSA. The CDR3 reads CASSSDGAGGRGQFF. The CDR3 DNA follows: TGTGCCAGCAGCTCAGATGGGGCGGGAGGGCGCGGGCAGTTCTTC.

The chain carries TRBV2 and TRBJ2-7; D might be TRBD1 (5 bases). The CDR3 consists of 15 residues. V was clipped by 6 bases and J by 3 bases, with 18 bases between them. The germline V gene has CDR1 SNHLY and CDR2 FYNNEI. CDR3 in DNA: TGTGCCAGCAGGACCAGGGTGAGAGGAATCTACGAGCAGTACTTC. Translated, it gives CASRTRVRGIYEQYF.

The chain recombines TRBV19 with TRBJ1-1; D remains ambiguous. V gave up 9 bases and J gave up 4 bases, with 9 bases separating them. This CDR3 has 11 residues. The germline gives CDR1 LNHDA, CDR2 SQIVND (reference sequence). CDR3 coding DNA: TGTGCCAGCGCGGGAAGCACTGAAGCTTTCTTT. Translated: CASAGSTEAFF.

This clone was counted between two and nine times. The chain uses TRBV27 and TRBJ2-7; D gene ambiguous. CDR1 MNHEY and CDR2 SMNVEV come from the germline V gene (reference sequence). Trimming cost V 3 bases and J 0 bases, with 3 bases left between them. The CDR3 sequence is 12 residues long. CDR3 DNA sequence: TGTGCCAGCAGTTTCAGCTCCTACGAGCAGTACTTC. It is translated as CASSFSSYEQYF.

This clone has only one observation. The chain couples TRBV30 to TRBJ1-1; maybe TRBD1 (6 bases). V was trimmed by 3 bases and J by 1 base, leaving 18 bases between them. CDR1 and CDR2 from the germline V gene are GTSNPN and SVGIG (reference sequence). The CDR3 is 16 amino acids. The CDR3 DNA follows: TGTGCCTGGAGAGGGGGTTCCGGCACATGGAACACTGAAGCTTTCTTT. Translating gives CAWRGGSGTWNTEAFF.

This clone was found a few times. The chain is built from TRBV5-1 and TRBJ2-7; possible D gene TRBD2, 5 bases. The CDR3 runs 16 residues. Trimming stripped 1 base from V and 0 bases from J, with 14 bases between. Germline V gives CDR1 SGHRS, CDR2 YFSETQ. Here the CDR3 reads CASSLSGLPSSYEQYF. Written as DNA, the CDR3 is TGCGCCAGCAGCTTGTCAGGACTTCCGAGCTCCTACGAGCAGTACTTC.

This sequence joins TRBV23-1 and TRBJ2-6; 8 bases agree with TRBD1. TRBV23-1 counts as an open reading frame of uncertain function. CDR3 length equals 18 residues. The V and J ends lost 0 bases and 1 base, in that order; junction bases with no gene match: 5. The CDR3 nucleotides are TGCGCCAGCAGTCAATCCTGGCAGGGGGCTTCTGGGGCCAACGTCCTGACTTTC. Its translation: CASSQSWQGASGANVLTF.

V gene TRBV19 combines with J gene TRBJ1-1; D uncertain. This CDR3 has 13 residues. V lost 5 bases, J lost 11 bases, and 18 bases lay in between. Germline CDR1 is LNHDA and CDR2 is SQIVND (reference sequence). The CDR3, as DNA: TGTGCCAGTAGTCCCCAGGCCCTACCCGGCGCTTTCTTT. As protein: CASSPQALPGAFF.

The V and J genes are TRBV23-1 and TRBJ2-5; possible D gene TRBD2, 6 bases. The J call may be in error: the DNA end matches TRBJ2-7 better. TRBV23-1 is flagged as an ORF with uncertain function. This CDR3 is built from 14 residues. In nucleotides, the CDR3 is TGCGCCAGCGGGGAGGAGCGGTTCTCCTACGAGCAGTACTTC. Translation: CASGEERFSYEQYF.

V is TRBV5-1 and J is TRBJ2-7; TRBD1 agrees at 7 bases. CDR3 length: 14 amino acids. Germline V gives CDR1 SGHRS, CDR2 YFSETQ. The junction had 3 bases not matched to a gene; V was cut back by 3 bases and J by 0 bases. CDR3 sequence (DNA): TGCGCCAGCAGCTATGACAGGGCCTCCTACGAGCAGTACTTC. It translates to CASSYDRASYEQYF.

The chain joins TRBV15 to TRBJ2-5; a weak D match, TRBD2 (6 bases). Gene TRBJ2-7 matches the end of the DNA better, so the J call may be wrong. CDR1 LNHNV and CDR2 YYDKDF come from the germline V gene (reference sequence). CDR3 size: 15 residues. CDR3 protein: CATSRGSGEGYEQYF. The CDR3 DNA reads as TGTGCCACCAGCAGAGGTTCGGGAGAAGGCTACGAGCAGTACTTC.

The chain joins TRBV2 to TRBJ1-5; the D is unclear. The CDR3 is 15 amino acids. Trimming took off 7 bases at V and 4 bases at J, with 17 bases between the two ends. CDR1 is SNHLY, CDR2 FYNNEI, per germline. The CDR3 spells CASKVDEGRNQPQHF. The CDR3 coding sequence is TGTGCCAGCAAGGTGGACGAGGGTCGGAATCAGCCCCAGCATTTT.

This CDR3 reads CAVASYNEQFF. CDR3 DNA sequence: TGTGCGGTAGCATCCTACAATGAGCAGTTCTTC. The V gene is TRBV30, the J gene TRBJ2-1; no reliable D call. This CDR3 is 11 amino acids long. Germline V gene sequence: CDR1 GTSNPN, CDR2 SVGIG (reference sequence). Complete variable domain (other parts from reference TRBV30 and TRBJ2-1): SQTIHQWPATLVQPVGSPLSLECTVEGTSNPNLYWYRQAAGRGLQLLFYSVGIGQISSEVPQNLSASRPQDRQFILSSKKLLLSDSGFYLCAVASYNEQFFGPGTRLTVL.

The V call is TRBV11-2, the J call TRBJ1-2; 10 bases line up with TRBD1. V trimming: 6 bases; J trimming: 8 bases; junction bases outside the gene matches: 6. The CDR3 sequence is 13 residues long. Per germline, CDR1 SGHAT and CDR2 FQNNGV. CDR3 sequence: CASRLTGGWGYTF. CDR3 DNA sequence: TGTGCCAGCAGGTTGACAGGGGGCTGGGGCTACACCTTC.

This clone was recorded a few times. The V call is TRBV7-9, the J call TRBJ1-1; D possibly corresponds to TRBD1 (5 bases). The V end lost 5 bases, the J end lost 4 bases, and 11 bases lay between the germline ends. This CDR3 region has 13 residues. CDR1 is SEHNR and CDR2 is FQNEAQ in the germline V gene (reference sequence). DNA for the CDR3: TGTGCCAGCAGCAAAACCGGGGGCACTGAAGCTTTCTTT. Translation: CASSKTGGTEAFF.

This rearrangement joins TRBV6-1 to TRBJ2-5; D is possibly TRBD2 (5 bases). The J call may be in error: the DNA end matches TRBJ2-7 better. This CDR3 region has 15 residues. From germline, CDR1 is MNHNS and CDR2 SASEGT. The DNA for the CDR3 is TGTGCCAGCAGTGAAGCGGTATCCAGGACTTACGAGCAGTACTTC. Encoded protein: CASSEAVSRTYEQYF.